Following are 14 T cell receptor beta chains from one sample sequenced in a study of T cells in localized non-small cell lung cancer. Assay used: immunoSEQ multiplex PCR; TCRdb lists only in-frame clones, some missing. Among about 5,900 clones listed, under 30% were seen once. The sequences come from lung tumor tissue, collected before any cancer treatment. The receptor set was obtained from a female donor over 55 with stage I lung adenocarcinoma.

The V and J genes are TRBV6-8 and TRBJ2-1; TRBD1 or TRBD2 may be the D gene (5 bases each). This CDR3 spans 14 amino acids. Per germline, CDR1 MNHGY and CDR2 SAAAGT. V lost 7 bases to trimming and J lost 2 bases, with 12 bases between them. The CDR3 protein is CASNLQGPYNEQFF. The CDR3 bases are TGTGCCAGCAACCTTCAGGGACCCTACAATGAGCAGTTCTTC.

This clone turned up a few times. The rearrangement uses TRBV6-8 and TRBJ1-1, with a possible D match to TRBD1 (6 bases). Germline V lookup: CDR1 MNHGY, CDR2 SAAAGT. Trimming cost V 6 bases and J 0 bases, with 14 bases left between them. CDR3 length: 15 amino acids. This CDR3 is CASRPRTDMNTEAFF. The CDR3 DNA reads TGTGCCAGCAGACCAAGGACAGACATGAACACTGAAGCTTTCTTT.

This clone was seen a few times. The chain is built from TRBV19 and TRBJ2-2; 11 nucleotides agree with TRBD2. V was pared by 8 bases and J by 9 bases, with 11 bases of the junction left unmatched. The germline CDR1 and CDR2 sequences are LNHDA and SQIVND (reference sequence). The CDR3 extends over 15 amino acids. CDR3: CASGVGTSGPRELFF. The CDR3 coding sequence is TGTGCCAGTGGGGTGGGGACTAGCGGTCCTCGGGAGCTGTTTTTT.

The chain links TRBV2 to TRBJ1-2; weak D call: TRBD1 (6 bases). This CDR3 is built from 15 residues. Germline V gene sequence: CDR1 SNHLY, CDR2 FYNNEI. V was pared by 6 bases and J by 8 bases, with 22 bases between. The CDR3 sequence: CASSVEEGGLRGYTF. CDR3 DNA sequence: TGTGCCAGCAGCGTAGAAGAGGGGGGGCTGCGGGGCTACACCTTC.

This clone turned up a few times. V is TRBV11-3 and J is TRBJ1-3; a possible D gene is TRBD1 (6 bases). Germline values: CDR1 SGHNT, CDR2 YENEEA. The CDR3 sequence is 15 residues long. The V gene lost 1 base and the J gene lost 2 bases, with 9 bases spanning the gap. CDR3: CASSLGGATGNTIYF. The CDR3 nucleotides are TGTGCCAGCAGCTTAGGGGGGGCAACTGGAAACACCATATATTTT. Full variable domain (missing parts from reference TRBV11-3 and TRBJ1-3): EAGVVQSPRYKIIEKKQPVAFWCNPISGHNTLYWYLQNLGQGPELLIRYENEEAVDDSQLPKDRFSAERLKGVDSTLKIQPAELGDSAVYLCASSLGGATGNTIYFGEGSWLTVV.

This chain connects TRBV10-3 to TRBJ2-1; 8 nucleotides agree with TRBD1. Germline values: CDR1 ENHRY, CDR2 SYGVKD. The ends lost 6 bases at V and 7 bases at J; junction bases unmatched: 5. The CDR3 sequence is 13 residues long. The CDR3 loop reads CAISGTGDNEQFF. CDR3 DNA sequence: TGTGCCATCAGCGGGACAGGCGATAATGAGCAGTTCTTC.

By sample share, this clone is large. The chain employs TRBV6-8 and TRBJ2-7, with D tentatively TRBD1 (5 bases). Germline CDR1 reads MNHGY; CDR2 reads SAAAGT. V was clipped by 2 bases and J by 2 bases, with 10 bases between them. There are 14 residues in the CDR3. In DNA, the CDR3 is TGTGCCAGCAGTTACGCAGGGTTCCCCTACGAGCAGTACTTC. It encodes CASSYAGFPYEQYF.

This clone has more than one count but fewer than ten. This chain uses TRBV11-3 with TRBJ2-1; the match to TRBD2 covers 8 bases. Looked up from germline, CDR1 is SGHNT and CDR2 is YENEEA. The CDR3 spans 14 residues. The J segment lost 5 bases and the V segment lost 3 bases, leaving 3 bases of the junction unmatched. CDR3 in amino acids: CASSLTSEHNEQFF. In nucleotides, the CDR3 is TGTGCCAGCAGCTTGACTAGCGAACACAATGAGCAGTTCTTC.

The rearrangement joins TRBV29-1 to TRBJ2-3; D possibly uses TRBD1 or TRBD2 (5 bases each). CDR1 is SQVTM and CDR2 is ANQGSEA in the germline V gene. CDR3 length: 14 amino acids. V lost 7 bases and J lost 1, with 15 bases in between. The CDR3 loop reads CSGGSGGGTDTQYF. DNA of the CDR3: TGCAGCGGGGGGAGCGGTGGTGGCACAGATACGCAGTATTTT.

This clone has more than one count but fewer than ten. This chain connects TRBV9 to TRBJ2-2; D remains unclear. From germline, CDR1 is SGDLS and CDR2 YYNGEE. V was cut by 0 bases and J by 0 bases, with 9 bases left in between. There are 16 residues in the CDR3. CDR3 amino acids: CASSVGAAANTGELFF. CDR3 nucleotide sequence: TGTGCCAGCAGCGTAGGTGCAGCCGCGAACACCGGGGAGCTGTTTTTT.

The CDR3 spells CASSDQLNTEAFF. The CDR3 DNA reads TGTGCCAGCAGTGATCAGTTGAACACTGAAGCTTTCTTT. The rearrangement joins TRBV9 to TRBJ1-1; D gene unclear. Germline lookup yields CDR1 SGDLS and CDR2 YYNGEE. V lost 5 bases and J 0 bases, leaving 8 bases between the germline ends. The CDR3 covers 13 residues.

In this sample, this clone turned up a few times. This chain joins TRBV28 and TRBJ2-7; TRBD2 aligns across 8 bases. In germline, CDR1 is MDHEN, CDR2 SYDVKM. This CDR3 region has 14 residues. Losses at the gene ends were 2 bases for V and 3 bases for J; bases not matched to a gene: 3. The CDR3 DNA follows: TGTGCCAGCAGTTTAGCGGGAGGTGTCTACGAGCAGTACTTC. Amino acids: CASSLAGGVYEQYF. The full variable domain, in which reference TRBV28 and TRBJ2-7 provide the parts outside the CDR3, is DVKVTQSSRYLVKRTGEKVFLECVQDMDHENMFWYRQDPGLGLRLIYFSYDVKMKEKGDIPEGYSVSREKKERFSLILESASTNQTSMYLCASSLAGGVYEQYFGPGTRLTVT.

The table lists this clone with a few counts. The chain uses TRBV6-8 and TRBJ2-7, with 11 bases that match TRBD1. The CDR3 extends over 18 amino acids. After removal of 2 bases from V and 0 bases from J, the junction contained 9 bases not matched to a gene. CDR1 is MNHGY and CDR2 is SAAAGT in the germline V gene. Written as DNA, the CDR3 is TGTGCCAGCAGTTACGGACAGGGGGCCGGTCGCGGCTCCTACGAGCAGTACTTC. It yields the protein CASSYGQGAGRGSYEQYF.

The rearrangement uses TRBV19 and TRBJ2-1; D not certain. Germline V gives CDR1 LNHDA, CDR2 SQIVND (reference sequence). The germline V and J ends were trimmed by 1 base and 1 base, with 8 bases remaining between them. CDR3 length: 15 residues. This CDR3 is CASSIVGVSYNEQFF. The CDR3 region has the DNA TGTGCCAGTAGTATAGTGGGCGTTTCCTACAATGAGCAGTTCTTC.